These 17 T cell receptor beta chains share one sample of origin, sequenced in a study of tumor-infiltrating lymphocytes in primary liver carcinoma. Using a constant-region primer together with ProtoScript II reverse transcriptase, TCR beta cDNA was made from around 0.55 ug of total RNA. For TCR beta, libraries were produced by three nested multiplex PCR rounds using slightly modified ARM-PCR. Primers for the first two PCR rounds were TRBV1-TRBV30 forward primers and a C-beta reverse primer (roughly 10 cycles per round). One entry per CDR3 protein results from TCRdb running MiXCR on the multiplex PCR reads. The sample includes 300,000 to 400,000 distinct CDR3 sequences, less than 70% of them seen just once. Germline DNA was also extracted, and blood RNA was taken from unsorted whole blood. Sequenced material: peripheral blood. These receptors originate from a man in his forties or fifties with primary liver carcinoma and hepatitis B virus infection.

As concerns this clonotype: A much larger clone differs by one base, so this may be a read error. This rearrangement joins TRBV6-1 to TRBJ2-2; no firm D call. This CDR3 comprises 14 residues. Germline assignment: CDR1 MNHNS and CDR2 SASEGT. In DNA form, the CDR3 reads TGTGCCAACAGTGACCGAACGAACATCGGGGAGCTGTTTTTT. It is translated as CANSDRTNIGELFF.

The chain has TRBV5-4 and TRBJ2-3; 13 nucleotides align to TRBD2. The CDR3 runs to 17 residues. V shed 5 bases and J 2 bases; nucleotides not matched to a gene: 8. Germline V gene sequence: CDR1 SGHNT, CDR2 YYREEE (reference sequence). This CDR3 is CASSLGGLAGVTDTQYF. The DNA for the CDR3 is TGTGCCAGCAGTCTGGGCGGACTAGCGGGAGTCACAGATACGCAGTATTTT. Looking up the rest from reference TRBV5-4 and TRBJ2-3 gives the full variable domain: ETGVTQSPTHLIKTRGQQVTLRCSSQSGHNTVSWYQQALGQGPQFIFQYYREEENGRGNFPPRFSGLQFPNYSSELNVNALELDDSALYLCASSLGGLAGVTDTQYFGPGTRLTVL.

This clonotype was picked up one time. The missing conserved phenylalanine or tryptophan at the end of this CDR3 makes a read error likely. The genes are TRBV6-5 and TRBJ2-2, with 9 bases that match TRBD1. Germline assignment: CDR1 MNHEY and CDR2 SVGAGI. J lost 8 bases, V lost 0 bases, and 16 bases had no gene match. The CDR3 covers 19 residues. The CDR3 region has the DNA TGTGCCAGCAGTTACTCGATTCCAACCCCGGGACAGGGTCCAGGGGAGCTGTTTTAT. Translation: CASSYSIPTPGQGPGELFY.

This clonotype was recorded only once. This chain connects TRBV11-2 to TRBJ2-3; D unresolved. The CDR3 is 15 residues long. Trimming stripped 1 base from V and 6 bases from J, with 14 bases between. The germline CDR1 and CDR2 sequences are SGHAT and FQNNGV. The chain's CDR3 is CASSLVIQATDTQYF. Here the CDR3 DNA reads TGTGCCAGCAGCTTAGTGATCCAGGCGACGGATACGCAGTATTTT.

About this clonotype: One end of the junction is discordant with germline, which a read error may explain. The chain joins TRBV11-2 to TRBJ2-4; 7 bases align to TRBD1. CDR1 is SGHAT, CDR2 FQNNGV, per germline. The CDR3 is made up of 16 amino acids. CDR3 residues: CASSSGTELTRNIQYF. CDR3 bases: TGTGCCAGCAGCTCCGGGACAGAGTTAACCAGAAACATTCAGTACTTT.

This chain joins TRBV7-9 and TRBJ2-5; perhaps TRBD2 as D (6 bases). From germline, CDR1 is SEHNR and CDR2 FQNEAQ (reference sequence). CDR3 length: 14 residues. V shed 5 bases and J shed 5 bases, with 15 bases lying between them. The CDR3 spells CASSRNTGRETQYF. As DNA, the CDR3 is TGTGCCAGCAGCCGTAATACGGGGAGGGAGACCCAGTACTTC.

As to this clonotype: A much bigger clone sits one base away, suggesting this may be a read error. The chain links TRBV6-1 to TRBJ2-1; maybe TRBD1 (8 bases). CDR1 is MNHNS and CDR2 is SASEGT in the germline V gene. Trimming removed 10 bases at V and 4 bases at J, with 23 bases between. This CDR3 spans 16 amino acids. The CDR3 nucleotides read TGTGCCAACAGCTCCCCACAGGGGGGGATATACAATGAGCAGTTCTTC. This sequence encodes CANSSPQGGIYNEQFF.

Many counts were recorded for this clonotype. The J gene is TRBJ1-2, the V gene TRBV4-2, with TRBD1 identical over 9 bases. The germline CDR1 and CDR2 sequences are LGHNA and YNFKEQ. This CDR3 contains 15 residues. V shed 1 base and J 2 bases; nucleotides not matched to a gene: 2. CDR3 amino acids: CASSQGGTGNYGYTF. The CDR3 bases are TGTGCCAGCAGCCAAGGAGGGACAGGGAACTATGGCTACACCTTC.

Ten or more counts support this clonotype. It may be a read error: a sequence one base away is much more abundant. This chain joins TRBV11-2 and TRBJ1-1; the match to TRBD1 covers 7 bases. The CDR3 sequence is 14 residues long. Germline V gene lookup returns CDR1 SGHAT and CDR2 FQNNGV. V was pared by 7 bases and J by 3 bases, with 8 bases of the junction left unmatched. Written as DNA, the CDR3 is TGTGCCAGCAACTCCGGGACAGCATACACTGAAGCTTTCTTT. This encodes CASNSGTAYTEAFF.

There are many counts of this clonotype. The V gene is TRBV4-2, the J gene TRBJ1-1, with D unclear. CDR3 length: 14 amino acids. Trimming removed 1 base from V and 1 base from J, with 7 bases in between. Looked up from germline, CDR1 is LGHNA and CDR2 is YNFKEQ. CDR3: CASSQVTENTEAFF. The CDR3 DNA sequence: TGTGCCAGCAGCCAAGTTACAGAGAACACTGAAGCTTTCTTT.

This clonotype was recorded once. It is likely a read error, because the conserved phenylalanine at the end of the CDR3 is missing. This chain joins TRBV29-1 and TRBJ2-7, with TRBD1 identical over 9 bases. After removal of 7 bases from V and 6 bases from J, the junction contained 4 bases not matched to a gene. CDR3 length: 11 amino acids. Germline lookup yields CDR1 SQVTM and CDR2 ANQGSEA. The CDR3 here is CSDKTGGEQYS. The CDR3 nucleotides read TGCAGCGACAAGACAGGGGGCGAGCAGTACTCC.

For this clonotype: An end of the junction does not agree with germline; a read error may underlie this. CDR3 sequence (DNA): TGCACCAGCAGCCAAGAAACTGATCAGCCCCAGCACTTT. This codes for CTSSQETDQPQHF. The chain combines TRBV4-1 with TRBJ1-5; unclear D gene. Germline V gene sequence: CDR1 MGHRA, CDR2 YSYEKL. This CDR3 contains 13 residues.

Of note for this clonotype: A junction end diverges from the germline sequence, so it may reflect a read error. The chain joins TRBV11-2 to TRBJ2-1; 12 nucleotides agree with TRBD2. The CDR3 contains 15 residues. CDR1 is SGHAT, CDR2 FQNNGV, per germline. The CDR3 spells CASSSSSGRVNEQLF. DNA of the CDR3: TGTGCCAGCAGCTCCTCTAGCGGGAGGGTTAATGAGCAGTTATTC. The variable domain in full, completed from reference TRBV11-2 and TRBJ2-1, reads EAGVAQSPRYKIIEKRQSVAFWCNPISGHATLYWYQQILGQGPKLLIQFQNNGVVDDSQLPKDRFSAERLKGVDSTLKIQPAKLEDSAVYLCASSSSSGRVNEQLFGPGTRLTVL.

This clonotype appeared once. A much larger clone is a single base away; this may be a read error. This sequence joins TRBV6-2 or TRBV6-3 and TRBJ2-7; 7 bases map to TRBD2. The CDR3 is made up of 15 amino acids. Trimming at V came to 8 bases and at J to 2 bases, leaving 12 bases not matched to a gene. Germline CDR1 MNHEY, CDR2 SVGEGT. The CDR3 region is CASCLAGTTAYEQYF. The CDR3, as DNA: TGTGCCAGCTGTTTGGCCGGGACTACCGCCTACGAGCAGTACTTC.

The chain links TRBV5-4 to TRBJ2-7; 7 bases map to TRBD1. V was pared by 4 bases and J by 5 bases, with 6 bases of the junction left unmatched. CDR3 size: 13 residues. Germline CDR1 SGHNT, CDR2 YYREEE (reference sequence). The CDR3 region has the DNA TGTGCCAGCAGCCGACAGGGTTGGGACGAGCAGTACTTC. Amino acids: CASSRQGWDEQYF.

The rearrangement joins TRBV29-1 to TRBJ2-5; D possibly matches TRBD1 or TRBD2 (5 bases each). V was clipped by 5 bases and J by 9 bases, with 13 bases between them. Germline lookup yields CDR1 SQVTM and CDR2 ANQGSEA. This CDR3 has 11 residues. CDR3 nucleotide sequence: TGCAGCGTTCACACCGGGGCAGCCCAGTACTTC. This translates into CSVHTGAAQYF. The variable domain in full, with the rest retrieved from reference TRBV29-1 and TRBJ2-5, is SAVISQKPSRDICQRGTSLTIQCQVDSQVTMMFWYRQQPGQSLTLIATANQGSEATYESGFVIDKFPISRPNLTFSTLTVSNMSPEDSSIYLCSVHTGAAQYFGPGTRLLVL.

CDR3 bases: TGTGCCAGCAGGATCCGCGACGACAGGGGGTCCTACGAGCAGTACTTC. It encodes CASRIRDDRGSYEQYF. V gene TRBV7-9 combines with J gene TRBJ2-7; 9 nucleotides line up with TRBD1. CDR1 SEHNR and CDR2 FQNEAQ come from the germline V gene (reference sequence). The V gene end was trimmed by 6 bases and the J gene end by 1 base; junction bases not matched to a gene: 10. This CDR3 is 16 amino acids long. The full variable domain, with the rest looked up from reference TRBV7-9 and TRBJ2-7, is DTGVSQNPRHKITKRGQNVTFRCDPISEHNRLYWYRQTLGQGPEFLTYFQNEAQLEKSRLLSDRFSAERPKGSFSTLEIQRTEQGDSAMYLCASRIRDDRGSYEQYFGPGTRLTVT.